This T cell receptor beta chain was observed in a study of CD8+CD57+ T cells in acquired aplastic anemia. Patients selected for sequencing had displayed CD8+CD57+ cell expansion by flow cytometry. Genomic DNA, the template, was used for profiling of the TCR beta VDJ and CDR3. TCRdb called the reads again in MiXCR, with one record for every CDR3 protein. The table includes approximately 190,000 distinct CDR3 sequences, less than 60% detected once. There are 11 residues in the CDR3. Trimming stripped 8 bases from V and 2 bases from J, with 7 bases between. Germline loops: CDR1 SNHLY, CDR2 FYNNEI. V usage is TRBV2 and J usage is TRBJ2-7; D gene ambiguous. The sequence came from a human donor with aplastic anemia. Sequenced: sorted CD4+, CD8+, or CD8+CD57+ T cells (not recorded which) from PBMCs. In DNA form, the CDR3 reads TGTGCCAGCCACGTTACCTACGAGCAGTACTTC. Translation gives CASHVTYEQYF.